This TCR beta chain was identified during a study of cytomegalovirus exposure and HLA in healthy donors. V was shortened by 1 base and J by 4 bases, with 7 bases between the two germline ends. CDR1 is SGHVS and CDR2 is FQNEAQ in the germline V gene. This CDR3 contains 13 residues. Primers for the PCR totalled 60 Vbeta and 13 Jbeta. Generated by immunoSEQ multiplex PCR, the TCRdb table keeps only in-frame clones and is missing some. The sample carries around 180,000 clones, 80% recorded once. The sequence was obtained from a man aged 35-49 years in good health and CMV-seronegative. The sequenced material came from PBMCs. The chain is built from TRBV7-8 and TRBJ1-1, with D unclear. The CDR3, as DNA: TGTGCCAGCAGCTTAGTAGAGGGCACTGAAGCTTTCTTT. Its protein product is CASSLVEGTEAFF.